Sequencing of this TCR beta chain was carried out in a study of T cell responses to AZD1222 COVID-19 vaccine. The CDR3 covers 17 residues. Per germline, CDR1 SGHKS and CDR2 YYEKEE (reference sequence). Between the trimmed V and J ends, which lost 1 base and 2 bases, there was a span of 18 bases. Generated by immunoSEQ multiplex PCR, the TCRdb table keeps only in-frame clones and is missing some. The profile shows roughly 70,000 clones, approximately 90% of them singletons. Study-wide findings and caveats: In all cases, repertoires were sampled only after the peak T cell response. The reported proportion of spike-specific TCRs targeting unmutated variant regions was nearly half. There were mostly white British donors and more females than males, and clonal diversity was possibly underestimated.

Regarding this clone: Antigen: not known.

V is TRBV5-5 and J is TRBJ1-2; D remains unclear. This receptor was obtained from an adult who received the AZD1222 COVID-19 vaccine. Sequenced material: peripheral blood, taken 28 days after the second AZD1222 dose. CDR3 bases: TGTGCCAGCAGCTTGTCTCCCTTCGTTGCTGACAACTATGGCTACACCTTC. It is translated as CASSLSPFVADNYGYTF.